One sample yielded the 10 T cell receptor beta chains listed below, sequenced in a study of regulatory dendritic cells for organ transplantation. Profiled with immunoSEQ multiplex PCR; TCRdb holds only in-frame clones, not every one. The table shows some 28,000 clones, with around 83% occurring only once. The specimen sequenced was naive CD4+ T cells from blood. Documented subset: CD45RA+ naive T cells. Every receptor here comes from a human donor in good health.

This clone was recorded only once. The CDR3 DNA is TGTGCCAGCAGCACCAGAATTCAGACTAGCGGGGGGCAGGCTACGCAGTATTTT. This encodes CASSTRIQTSGGQATQYF. The rearrangement uses TRBV5-4 and TRBJ2-3, with TRBD2 matching over 13 bases. CDR1 SGHNT and CDR2 YYREEE come from the germline V gene (reference sequence). Trimming removed 4 bases from V and 8 bases from J; junction bases left unmatched: 16. CDR3 length: 18 amino acids.

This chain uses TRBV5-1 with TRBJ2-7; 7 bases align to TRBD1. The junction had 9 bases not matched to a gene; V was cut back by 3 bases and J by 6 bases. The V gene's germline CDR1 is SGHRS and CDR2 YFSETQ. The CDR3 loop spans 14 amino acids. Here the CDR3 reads CASSSPGQIPEQYF. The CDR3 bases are TGCGCCAGCAGCTCACCGGGACAGATCCCCGAGCAGTACTTC.

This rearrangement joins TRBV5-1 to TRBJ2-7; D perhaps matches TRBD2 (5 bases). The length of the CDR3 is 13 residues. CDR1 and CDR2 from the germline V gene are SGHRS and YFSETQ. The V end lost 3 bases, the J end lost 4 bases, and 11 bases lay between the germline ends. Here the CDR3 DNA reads TGCGCCAGCAGCTCGCCGGAGGTTTACGAGCAGTACTTC. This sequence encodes CASSSPEVYEQYF. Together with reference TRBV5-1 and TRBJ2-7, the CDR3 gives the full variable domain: KAGVTQTPRYLIKTRGQQVTLSCSPISGHRSVSWYQQTPGQGLQFLFEYFSETQRNKGNFPGRFSGRQFSNSRSEMNVSTLELGDSALYLCASSSPEVYEQYFGPGTRLTVT.

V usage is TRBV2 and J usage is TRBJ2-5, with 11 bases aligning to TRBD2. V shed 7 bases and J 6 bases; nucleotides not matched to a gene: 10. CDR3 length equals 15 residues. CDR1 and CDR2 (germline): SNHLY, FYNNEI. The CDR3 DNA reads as TGTGCCAGCATGAGACTAGCGGGGACCAAGAAGACCCAGTACTTC. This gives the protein CASMRLAGTKKTQYF.

CDR3 in amino acids: CASRGGNTIYF. CDR3 bases: TGTGCCAGCCGGGGTGGAAACACCATATATTTT. The chain joins TRBV2 to TRBJ1-3; D not resolved. This CDR3 spans 11 amino acids. V lost 8 bases, J lost 3 bases, and 5 bases lay in between. Germline-derived CDR1 and CDR2 are SNHLY and FYNNEI.

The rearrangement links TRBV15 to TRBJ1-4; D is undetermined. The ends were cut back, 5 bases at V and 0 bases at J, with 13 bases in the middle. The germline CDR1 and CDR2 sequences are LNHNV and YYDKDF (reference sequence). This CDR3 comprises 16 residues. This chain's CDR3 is CATSPPLLATNEKLFF. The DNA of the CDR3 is TGTGCCACCAGCCCCCCCCTATTAGCAACTAATGAAAAACTGTTTTTT. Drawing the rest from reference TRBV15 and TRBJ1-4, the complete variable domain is DAMVIQNPRYQVTQFGKPVTLSCSQTLNHNVMYWYQQKSSQAPKLLFHYYDKDFNNEADTPDNFQSRRPNTSFCFLDIRSPGLGDTAMYLCATSPPLLATNEKLFFGSGTQLSVL.

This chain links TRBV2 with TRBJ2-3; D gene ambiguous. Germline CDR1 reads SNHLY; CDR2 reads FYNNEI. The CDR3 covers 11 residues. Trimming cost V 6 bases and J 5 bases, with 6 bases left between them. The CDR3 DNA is TGTGCCAGCAGAGCGCTAGATACGCAGTATTTT. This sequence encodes CASRALDTQYF.

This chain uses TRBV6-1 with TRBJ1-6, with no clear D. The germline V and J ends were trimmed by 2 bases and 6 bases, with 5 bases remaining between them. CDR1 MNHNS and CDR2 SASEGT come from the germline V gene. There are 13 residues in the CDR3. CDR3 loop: CASSEISNSPLHF. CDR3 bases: TGTGCCAGCAGTGAAATCTCTAATTCACCCCTCCACTTT.

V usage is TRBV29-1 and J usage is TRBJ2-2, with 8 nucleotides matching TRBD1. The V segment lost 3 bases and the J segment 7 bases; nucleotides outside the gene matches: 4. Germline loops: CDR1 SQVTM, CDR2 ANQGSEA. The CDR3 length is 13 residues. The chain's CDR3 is CSVDRGRIGELFF. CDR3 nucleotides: TGCAGCGTTGACAGGGGGCGAATCGGGGAGCTGTTTTTT.

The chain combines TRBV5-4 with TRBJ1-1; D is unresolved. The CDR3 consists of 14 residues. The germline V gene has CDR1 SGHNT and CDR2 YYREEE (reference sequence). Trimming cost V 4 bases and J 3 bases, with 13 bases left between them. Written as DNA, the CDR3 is TGTGCCAGCAGCCTGCCCCTCGGGGACACTGAAGCTTTCTTT. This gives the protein CASSLPLGDTEAFF.